This T cell receptor (beta chain) comes out of a study of blood T cells in healthy people across ages. This clonotype showed up just a few times. No antigen is known for it. Individuals who donated were healthy Caucasians from Russia aged about 6 to 100. Donors each provided ten milliliters of peripheral blood. They isolated at least 6 million PBMCs from each sample. General study findings and limits: Changes seen in expanded clonotypes were possibly confounded by donor CMV status left unknown.

The V gene lost 7 bases and the J gene lost 2 bases, with 9 bases spanning the gap. Looked up from germline, CDR1 is SQVTM and CDR2 is ANQGSEA. The CDR3 length is 13 residues. For the second PCR, which ran for about 7 to 11 cycles, a sample-barcoded 5' primer and a J-beta primer mix were used. Using its own MiXCR run on the 5' RACE reads, TCRdb lists one record per CDR3 protein. This sample yields roughly 1,800,000 distinct CDR3 sequences, of which around half are seen a single time; approximately 2.1% belongs to the top ten. The J gene is TRBJ2-6, the V gene TRBV29-1; D is uncertain. Specimen: blood. This receptor was identified in a woman in her thirties or forties in good health. CDR3 nucleotide sequence: TGCAGCGCTGGGGTTGCTGGGGCCAACGTCCTGACTTTC. Protein: CSAGVAGANVLTF.